Its frequency marks the clone carrying this TCR beta chain as medium-sized. The antigen remains undetermined. Germline-derived CDR1 and CDR2 are SQVTM and ANQGSEA. The length of the CDR3 is 15 residues. The data stem from a study of CXCR3-negative and CXCR3-positive naive CD8 T cells. Study-level findings and limits: Memory cells diverged, while naive CXCR3-positive and CXCR3-negative cells had similar TRBV-TRBJ usage. Naive cells with CXCR3 showed TRB CDR3s that were more hydrophobic than those in CXCR3-negative naive cells.

Among CD8+ T cells, naive ones were CD45RO-CCR7+CD27+CD95-. The libraries of TRB cDNA were prepared using 5' RACE with UMI labels. TCRdb processed the 5' RACE reads again and assigns one entry to each CDR3 protein, with no DNA. The sample includes approximately 6,900 distinct CDR3 sequences. The TCR sequence derives from a human donor in good health. Some clones in this sample may be carry-over from other donors' samples. The sequencing input was naive CXCR3+ CD8+ T cells from blood. Subset in this sample: CD45RO-CCR7+CD27+CD95- naive CD8+ T cells expressing CXCR3 (TNR3+). V usage is TRBV29-1 and J usage is TRBJ2-1; no DNA is available, so the TRBD2 call from TCRdb remains unchecked. The CDR3 loop reads CSASGTSGSSYEQFF.